This passage covers 2 T cell receptor beta chains from one sample sequenced in a study of blood T cell repertoires in COVID-19. Generated by immunoSEQ multiplex PCR, the TCRdb table keeps only in-frame clones and is missing some. The sample has 200,000 to 250,000 clones, roughly 86% seen once. The source material was peripheral blood. These receptors all come from a woman aged 60-70 years who had recovered from COVID-19.

The chain is built from TRBV7-3 and TRBJ2-3; TRBD2 might be the D (5 bases). This CDR3 region has 18 residues. Deletions cut 6 bases from V and 4 bases from J, with 26 bases between. Germline values: CDR1 SGHTA, CDR2 FQGTGA. The CDR3 DNA follows: TGTGCCAGCAGACAAGACACTAGACCGGCCAGGAGAGCAGATACGCAGTATTTT. This codes for CASRQDTRPARRADTQYF.

The chain joins TRBV7-2 to TRBJ2-1; 7 bases fit TRBD1. This CDR3 spans 14 amino acids. The germline gives CDR1 SGHTA, CDR2 FQGNSA. Trimming at V came to 6 bases and at J to 0 bases, leaving 2 bases not matched to a gene. This CDR3 reads CASRRDSSYNEQFF. CDR3 in DNA: TGTGCCAGCAGACGGGACAGCTCCTACAATGAGCAGTTCTTC.